This TCR beta chain emerged from a study of vaccination and CD4 T cells after COVID-19. Overall study context: Timing of post-vaccine sample collection was a median about 72 days after dose two, with a range of 14 to 241. The study's findings and limits: Relatively few convalescent patients and no early post-infection timepoints were analyzed.

This clonotype is termed medium-sized. Its antigen remains unknown. Treatment noted: approximately 10-day PBMC culture with coronavirus spike peptide pools or control peptides (ViraFEST assay). ViraFEST sequenced TCRs after peptide-pool expansion of antigen-specific T cells. Days 3 and 7 saw half the medium swapped for fresh IL-2 medium. The Oncomine TCR Beta short-read assay was applied to DNA of cultured CD4+ T cells. TCRdb re-called the PCR reads through MiXCR, storing one row per CDR3 protein. The sample has around 7,000 distinct CDR3 sequences; 73% are singletons. CDR3 length equals 14 residues. Between the trimmed V and J ends, which lost 6 bases and 4 bases, there was a span of 13 bases. CDR1 and CDR2 from the germline V gene are MNHEY and SMNVEV (reference sequence).

This clonotype was sampled from a human donor who had recovered from COVID-19. This chain uses TRBV27 with TRBJ2-1; D gene uncertain. The sequenced sample was CD4+ T cells from blood, cultured in vitro. In DNA, the CDR3 is TGTGCCAGCAGGCTCCGAGGTAGATACAATGAGCAGTTCTTC. Protein product: CASRLRGRYNEQFF.